What follows describes a single T cell receptor (beta chain). This entry comes from a study of T cell changes during pregnancy in multiple sclerosis. The assay was immunoSEQ multiplex PCR, and TCRdb's table has in-frame clones only and misses some. The sample has about 41,000 clones; almost 95% are singletons. The length of the CDR3 is 14 residues. Germline-derived CDR1 and CDR2 are LGHNA and YSLEER. Trimming removed 5 bases from V and 5 bases from J, with 16 bases in between. The genes are TRBV4-3 and TRBJ2-7; possible D gene TRBD1, 6 bases. The input for sequencing was CD8+ T cells from peripheral blood mononuclear cells, taken in the third trimester of pregnancy. The TCR originated in a female donor with multiple sclerosis, enrolled in a pregnancy study. CDR3 bases: TGCGCCAGCAGCGAAGCGCTCACAGGGAACGAGCAGTACTTC. Its translation: CASSEALTGNEQYF.